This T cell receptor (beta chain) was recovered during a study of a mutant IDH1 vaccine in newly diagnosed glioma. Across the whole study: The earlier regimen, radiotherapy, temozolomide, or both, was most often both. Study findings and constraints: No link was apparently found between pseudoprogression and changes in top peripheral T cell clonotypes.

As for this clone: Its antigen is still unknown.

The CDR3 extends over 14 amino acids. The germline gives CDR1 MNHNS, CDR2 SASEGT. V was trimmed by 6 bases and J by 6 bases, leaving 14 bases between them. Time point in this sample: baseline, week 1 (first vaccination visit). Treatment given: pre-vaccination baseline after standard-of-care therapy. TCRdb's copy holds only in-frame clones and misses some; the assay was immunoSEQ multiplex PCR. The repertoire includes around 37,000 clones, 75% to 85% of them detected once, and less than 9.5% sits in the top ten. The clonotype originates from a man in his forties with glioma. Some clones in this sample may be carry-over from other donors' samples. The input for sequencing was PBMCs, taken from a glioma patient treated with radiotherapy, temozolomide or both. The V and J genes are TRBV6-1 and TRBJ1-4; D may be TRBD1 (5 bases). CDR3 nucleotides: TGTGCCAGCAGACAAAGGGGAGATGATGAAAAACTGTTTTTT. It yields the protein CASRQRGDDEKLFF.